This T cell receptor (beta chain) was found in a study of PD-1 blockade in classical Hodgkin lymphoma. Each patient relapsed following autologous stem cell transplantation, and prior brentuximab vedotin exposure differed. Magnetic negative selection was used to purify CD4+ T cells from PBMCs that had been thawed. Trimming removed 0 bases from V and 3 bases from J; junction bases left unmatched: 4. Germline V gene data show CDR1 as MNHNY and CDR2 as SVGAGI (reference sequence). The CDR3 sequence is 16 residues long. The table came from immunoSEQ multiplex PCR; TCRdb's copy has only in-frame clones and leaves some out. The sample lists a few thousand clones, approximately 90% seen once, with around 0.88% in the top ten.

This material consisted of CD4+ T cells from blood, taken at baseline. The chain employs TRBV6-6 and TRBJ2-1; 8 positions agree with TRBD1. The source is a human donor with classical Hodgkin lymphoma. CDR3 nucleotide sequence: TGTGCCAGCAGTTACTCAGCAGGACAGGGCTACAATGAGCAGTTCTTC. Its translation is CASSYSAGQGYNEQFF.